The 23 T cell receptor beta chains listed next were all sequenced from one sample in a study of T-cell reconstitution after alpha-beta-depleted transplantation in children. The TCRbeta library was prepared with unique molecular identifiers. In TCRdb, the PCR reads were re-called with MiXCR into one record per CDR3 protein. The sample lists a few hundred thousand distinct CDR3 sequences; approximately 9.8% were seen once. The material sequenced was PBMCs from the stem cell graft donor, taken from the stem cell graft. The origin of the receptors is a human donor who donated a stem cell graft to a child with SCID.

This clonotype was recorded at least ten times. This rearrangement joins TRBV7-2 to TRBJ1-1; the match to TRBD1 covers 7 bases. The V segment lost 3 bases and the J segment 5 bases; nucleotides outside the gene matches: 9. The CDR3 sequence is 15 residues long. Germline CDR1 and CDR2: SGHTA and FQGNSA. The CDR3 bases are TGTGCCAGCAGCTTGGGCTACAAGGGGGCGACTGAAGCTTTCTTT. It is translated as CASSLGYKGATEAFF.

This clonotype occurred many times. The rearrangement joins TRBV5-6 to TRBJ1-2; tentative D call: TRBD1 (5 bases). V was cut by 2 bases and J by 4 bases, with 9 bases left in between. CDR1 and CDR2 (germline): SGHDT, YYEEEE. This CDR3 comprises 13 residues. The CDR3 DNA reads TGTGCCAGCAGCTTATACAGGAGCTATGGCTACACCTTC. This encodes CASSLYRSYGYTF.

In the case of this clonotype: A much larger clone differs from this one at a single base, so this may be a read error. This sequence joins TRBV5-1 and TRBJ2-7, with a tentative D call TRBD2 (7 bases). This CDR3 spans 17 amino acids. From germline, CDR1 is SGHRS and CDR2 YFSETQ. Trimming took off 0 bases at V and 2 bases at J, with 18 bases between the two ends. CDR3 protein: CASSLAVSAGAPYEQYF. The CDR3 coding sequence is TGCGCCAGCAGCTTGGCAGTTTCGGCGGGGGCCCCCTACGAGCAGTACTTC.

This clonotype has a count of ten or more. CDR3 loop: CASSSDRDLYGYTF. The DNA for the CDR3 is TGTGCCAGCAGCTCTGACAGGGACCTCTATGGCTACACCTTC. V gene TRBV12-3 or TRBV12-4 combines with J gene TRBJ1-2; the match to TRBD1 covers 7 bases. The V segment lost 6 bases and the J segment 4 bases; nucleotides outside the gene matches: 8. The CDR3 contains 14 residues.

This clonotype was recorded at least ten times. J is TRBJ2-1 and V is TRBV12-3 or TRBV12-4, with D uncertain. V lost 1 base to trimming and J lost 9 bases, with 4 bases between them. The CDR3 consists of 11 residues. CDR3 nucleotide sequence: TGTGCCAGCAGTTTAGGTGGTGAGCAGTTCTTC. As protein: CASSLGGEQFF.

Ten or more counts support this clonotype. The J gene is TRBJ2-1, the V gene TRBV18; TRBD2 agrees at 10 bases. The CDR3 contains 16 residues. Germline lookup yields CDR1 KGHSH and CDR2 LQKENI. V lost 5 bases and J lost 7; bases outside the gene matches: 11. This CDR3 is CASSATLAGIRNEQFF. As DNA, the CDR3 is TGTGCCAGCTCAGCTACACTAGCGGGGATAAGGAATGAGCAGTTCTTC.

In its sample, this clonotype was seen many times. As DNA, the CDR3 is TGCAGTGCTAACCACCAGGGGGCTAACTATGGCTACACCTTC. Its protein is CSANHQGANYGYTF. The chain uses TRBV20-1 and TRBJ1-2; 7 bases are a match to TRBD1. The CDR3 is made up of 14 amino acids. V shed 4 bases, J shed 0 bases, and the junction held 5 bases outside the gene matches. CDR1 and CDR2 (germline): DFQATT, SNEGSKA (reference sequence).

Ten or more counts support this clonotype. The rearrangement links TRBV20-1 to TRBJ1-5; D perhaps matches TRBD1 (5 bases). Germline lookup yields CDR1 DFQATT and CDR2 SNEGSKA (reference sequence). CDR3 length: 13 residues. With 3 bases removed from V and 9 bases from J, the gap between germline ends came to 15 bases. The CDR3 region is CSARQQAAGPQHF. As DNA, the CDR3 is TGCAGTGCTAGGCAACAGGCGGCGGGGCCCCAGCATTTT.

This clonotype was seen at least ten times. The chain joins TRBV3-1 to TRBJ1-1; possibly TRBD1 for D (6 bases). The ends were cut back, 4 bases at V and 6 bases at J, with 15 bases in the middle. Germline V gene data show CDR1 as LGHDT and CDR2 as YNNKEL (reference sequence). This CDR3 has 14 amino acids. The CDR3 loop reads CASSLLAGEAEAFF. In DNA, the CDR3 is TGTGCCAGCAGCCTCCTTGCAGGGGAGGCTGAAGCTTTCTTT.

This clonotype occurred many times. This chain links TRBV5-1 with TRBJ2-5, with D uncertain. Germline V gene sequence: CDR1 SGHRS, CDR2 YFSETQ. Between the trimmed V and J ends, which lost 6 bases and 2 bases, there was a span of 14 bases. The CDR3 consists of 14 residues. The CDR3 DNA sequence: TGCGCCAGCAACCTGGCCGCGCATCAAGAGACCCAGTACTTC. As protein: CASNLAAHQETQYF.

This clonotype was found many times. The chain is built from TRBV20-1 and TRBJ1-1; D uncertain. The CDR3 loop spans 15 amino acids. V was cut by 0 bases and J by 1 base, with 12 bases left in between. Germline lookup yields CDR1 DFQATT and CDR2 SNEGSKA (reference sequence). CDR3 nucleotide sequence: TGCAGTGCTAGAGACGGGGTGGCAGGGAACACTGAAGCTTTCTTT. It is translated as CSARDGVAGNTEAFF.

This clonotype was detected many times. This chain uses TRBV6-5 with TRBJ2-3, with 13 bases lining up with TRBD2. CDR1 is MNHEY, CDR2 SVGAGI, per germline. J gave up 4 bases and V 8 bases, and 15 bases lay outside the gene matches. This CDR3 spans 18 amino acids. CDR3 sequence reads: CASLRGTSGAVRPDTQYF. The CDR3 bases are TGTGCCAGCCTACGGGGGACTAGCGGGGCAGTTCGACCAGATACGCAGTATTTT.

V is TRBV20-1 and J is TRBJ2-5; D possibly corresponds to TRBD2 (7 bases). Germline loops: CDR1 DFQATT, CDR2 SNEGSKA (reference sequence). The CDR3 is 14 amino acids. Trimming took 6 bases from V and 4 from J, leaving 18 bases between them. DNA for the CDR3: TGCAGTGCCACGGAGTGGGGGGGGCGAGAGACCCAGTACTTC. Translated, it gives CSATEWGGRETQYF.

This clonotype was seen many times. V usage is TRBV5-1 and J usage is TRBJ2-7; a weak D match, TRBD2 (6 bases). Germline values: CDR1 SGHRS, CDR2 YFSETQ. The length of the CDR3 is 14 residues. Trimming left V 3 bases short and J 1 base short, with 11 bases between. The CDR3 loop is CASSSNGGSYEQYF. In nucleotides, the CDR3 is TGCGCCAGCAGCTCAAACGGGGGTTCCTACGAGCAGTACTTC.

There are many counts of this clonotype. In DNA, the CDR3 is TGTGCCAGCTCACCAAGGGCACCTTATGGCTACACCTTC. Its protein is CASSPRAPYGYTF. The V and J genes are TRBV18 and TRBJ1-2; D remains ambiguous. Germline V gene lookup returns CDR1 KGHSH and CDR2 LQKENI. This CDR3 has 13 amino acids. Trimming stripped 2 bases from V and 5 bases from J, with 9 bases between.

The table lists this clonotype with many counts. The chain has TRBV6-5 and TRBJ1-2, with TRBD1 as a possible D gene (6 bases). The CDR3 is 13 residues long. CDR1 MNHEY and CDR2 SVGAGI come from the germline V gene. V lost 5 bases, J lost 4 bases, and 11 bases lay in between. In nucleotides, the CDR3 is TGTGCCAGCAGTCGTGACAGGTCCTATGGCTACACCTTC. This codes for CASSRDRSYGYTF.

The sample holds many counts of this clonotype. J is TRBJ2-1 and V is TRBV7-8, with 10 positions matching TRBD2. This CDR3 spans 18 amino acids. The germline V gene has CDR1 SGHVS and CDR2 FQNEAQ. J gave up 3 bases and V 1 base, and 9 bases lay outside the gene matches. The CDR3 DNA reads as TGTGCCAGCAGCTTAGGGCTAGCGGGGGCTAACGTCTACAATGAGCAGTTCTTC. Residues: CASSLGLAGANVYNEQFF.

This clonotype came up many times. The chain uses TRBV5-1 and TRBJ2-7; D is unclear. The V end was cut by 0 bases, the J end by 7 bases, with 8 bases between. CDR1 and CDR2 from the germline V gene are SGHRS and YFSETQ. The CDR3 contains 12 residues. CDR3 residues: CASSLERQEQYF. The CDR3 DNA is TGCGCCAGCAGCTTGGAGAGGCAAGAGCAGTACTTC. Full variable domain (outside the CDR3, taken from reference TRBV5-1 and TRBJ2-7): KAGVTQTPRYLIKTRGQQVTLSCSPISGHRSVSWYQQTPGQGLQFLFEYFSETQRNKGNFPGRFSGRQFSNSRSEMNVSTLELGDSALYLCASSLERQEQYFGPGTRLTVT.

This clonotype was counted ten times or more. The V call is TRBV20-1, the J call TRBJ2-3; no clear D gene. Germline CDR1 DFQATT, CDR2 SNEGSKA (reference sequence). Trimming shortened V by 0 bases and J by 1 base, and 14 bases separated the two germline ends. The CDR3 covers 16 residues. The CDR3 DNA reads as TGCAGTGCTAGAGATTTCTTTCCCCGTGGCACAGATACGCAGTATTTT. Translation gives CSARDFFPRGTDTQYF.

This clonotype was seen a few times. The CDR3 loop is CASSQVDRVPYNEQFF. The CDR3 DNA follows: TGCGCCAGCAGCCAAGTAGACAGGGTTCCCTACAATGAGCAGTTCTTC. V gene TRBV4-1 combines with J gene TRBJ2-1; 7 nucleotides align to TRBD1. This CDR3 is 16 amino acids long. Germline V gives CDR1 MGHRA, CDR2 YSYEKL. Germline trimming cut 1 base from V and 2 bases from J; bases unmatched to any gene: 5.

Regarding this clonotype: This may come from a read error, since a much larger clone is one base off. V usage is TRBV20-1 and J usage is TRBJ1-1; possible D gene TRBD1, 6 bases. This CDR3 is 13 amino acids long. Germline V gives CDR1 DFQATT, CDR2 SNEGSKA (reference sequence). The CDR3 sequence: CGARLGAETEAFF. CDR3 in DNA: TGCGGTGCTAGGTTGGGGGCAGAGACTGAAGCTTTCTTT.

In its sample, this clonotype was seen many times. The rearrangement joins TRBV10-3 to TRBJ1-3; D is undetermined. The germline V and J ends were trimmed by 0 bases and 4 bases, with 10 bases remaining between them. The CDR3 runs 15 residues. In germline, CDR1 is ENHRY, CDR2 SYGVKD. Written as DNA, the CDR3 is TGTGCCATCAGTGAGTCGAGGCCGGGAGGAAACACCATATATTTT. Amino acid sequence: CAISESRPGGNTIYF.

The table lists this clonotype with many counts. The chain joins TRBV11-1 to TRBJ2-5; TRBD2 aligns across 10 bases. This CDR3 spans 17 amino acids. V shed 0 bases and J 2 bases; nucleotides not matched to a gene: 6. The germline CDR1 and CDR2 sequences are SGHAT and FQDESV (reference sequence). The CDR3 region is CASSLAVLAGEQETQYF. The CDR3 nucleotides read TGTGCCAGCAGCTTAGCGGTCCTAGCGGGGGAGCAAGAGACCCAGTACTTC.